What follows are 14 T cell receptor beta chains derived from one specimen sequenced in a study of cytomegalovirus exposure and HLA in healthy donors. A multiplex PCR was run with 60 Vbeta primers and 13 Jbeta primers. Clones were read by immunoSEQ multiplex PCR, and TCRdb kept only the in-frame ones, dropping some. The table lists approximately 130,000 clones, about two thirds of them singletons. The sequencing sample was made of PBMCs. The origin of the receptors is a woman aged 55-70 years in good health and CMV-seropositive.

This clone was picked up a small number of times. This chain links TRBV10-3 with TRBJ1-1; D uncertain. This CDR3 has 12 amino acids. V was shortened by 2 bases and J by 8 bases, with 9 bases between the two germline ends. The germline CDR1 and CDR2 sequences are ENHRY and SYGVKD. The CDR3 here is CAISEGTEEAFF. DNA of the CDR3: TGTGCCATCAGTGAGGGTACAGAAGAAGCTTTCTTT.

V usage is TRBV4-1 and J usage is TRBJ2-5, with D perhaps matching TRBD2 (6 bases). This CDR3 is built from 15 residues. Trimming took off 1 base at V and 8 bases at J, with 17 bases between the two ends. Per the germline V gene, CDR1 is MGHRA and CDR2 is YSYEKL. CDR3 amino acids: CASSQGDSQISTQYF. Here the CDR3 DNA reads TGCGCCAGCAGCCAAGGGGACTCCCAAATATCCACCCAGTACTTC.

The J gene is TRBJ1-4, the V gene TRBV27; TRBD1 is a possible D gene (5 bases). Per germline, CDR1 MNHEY and CDR2 SMNVEV (reference sequence). The CDR3 is made up of 14 amino acids. V was trimmed by 4 bases and J by 5 bases, leaving 11 bases between them. CDR3 bases: TGTGCCAGCAGTTCCGTCGACAGCAATGAAAAACTGTTTTTT. Translated: CASSSVDSNEKLFF.

This sequence joins TRBV27 and TRBJ2-7; TRBD1 might be the D (5 bases). From germline, CDR1 is MNHEY and CDR2 SMNVEV (reference sequence). CDR3 length equals 15 residues. Trimming removed 2 bases from V and 3 bases from J, with 14 bases in between. The CDR3 sequence: CASSLPGRLGYEQYF. The CDR3 bases are TGTGCCAGCAGTTTACCAGGGCGGCTTGGCTACGAGCAGTACTTC.

The chain joins TRBV2 to TRBJ2-5, with no clear D. This CDR3 is built from 14 residues. Deletions cut 7 bases from V and 2 bases from J, with 14 bases between. Per germline, CDR1 SNHLY and CDR2 FYNNEI. The CDR3 coding sequence is TGTGCCAGCACCGTTACACCCCGACAAGAGACCCAGTACTTC. Translating gives CASTVTPRQETQYF. Full variable domain (missing parts from reference TRBV2 and TRBJ2-5): EPEVTQTPSHQVTQMGQEVILRCVPISNHLYFYWYRQILGQKVEFLVSFYNNEISEKSEIFDDQFSVERPDGSNFTLKIRSTKLEDSAMYFCASTVTPRQETQYFGPGTRLLVL.

The genes are TRBV6-1 and TRBJ1-2; possible D gene TRBD1, 6 bases. CDR1 is MNHNS and CDR2 is SASEGT in the germline V gene. Trimming removed 2 bases from V and 2 bases from J, with 15 bases in between. The CDR3 extends over 16 amino acids. DNA for the CDR3: TGTGCCAGCAGTGAACGGGCAGGGGCCGGAAACTATGGCTACACCTTC. It translates to CASSERAGAGNYGYTF.

This chain links TRBV9 with TRBJ2-6; D may be TRBD1 (5 bases). Deletions cut 4 bases from V and 2 bases from J, with 7 bases between. CDR1 is SGDLS, CDR2 YYNGEE, per germline. This CDR3 contains 14 residues. CDR3 sequence reads: CASSSGTGANVLTF. CDR3 coding DNA: TGTGCCAGCAGCTCAGGGACTGGGGCCAACGTCCTGACTTTC. The variable domain in full, with the rest retrieved from reference TRBV9 and TRBJ2-6, is DSGVTQTPKHLITATGQRVTLRCSPRSGDLSVYWYQQSLDQGLQFLIQYYNGEERAKGNILERFSAQQFPDLHSELNLSSLELGDSALYFCASSSGTGANVLTFGAGSRLTVL.

The rearrangement links TRBV29-1 to TRBJ2-2; 11 bases are a match to TRBD2. Losses at the gene ends were 7 bases for V and 5 bases for J; bases not matched to a gene: 3. The CDR3 spans 13 residues. CDR1 and CDR2 from the germline V gene are SQVTM and ANQGSEA. The CDR3 protein is CSDRLAGTGELFF. Written as DNA, the CDR3 is TGCAGCGATCGACTAGCGGGAACCGGGGAGCTGTTTTTT.

About this clone itself: Within the sample, other DNA sequences also encode this same CDR3. The rearrangement links TRBV19 to TRBJ1-2; TRBD1 aligns across 11 bases. The trim removed 5 bases at V and 7 bases at J, leaving 6 bases unmatched. Germline CDR1 and CDR2: LNHDA and SQIVND (reference sequence). The CDR3 has 14 residues. The CDR3 reads CASSDGQGAGGYTF. The CDR3 DNA sequence: TGTGCCAGTAGTGACGGACAGGGGGCGGGTGGCTACACCTTC.

This clone was counted between two and nine times. The chain links TRBV6-1 to TRBJ1-2; perhaps TRBD1 as D (6 bases). The CDR3 is made up of 14 amino acids. Germline lookup yields CDR1 MNHNS and CDR2 SASEGT. V lost 6 bases and J 6 bases, leaving 17 bases between the germline ends. This chain's CDR3 is CASRGAGMRDGYTF. CDR3 bases: TGTGCCAGCAGGGGGGCAGGAATGCGCGATGGCTACACCTTC.

CDR3 bases: TGTGCCAGCAGTTACCCCAGGGGACGGAACACTGAAGCTTTCTTT. Translated, it gives CASSYPRGRNTEAFF. The rearrangement links TRBV6-5 to TRBJ1-1; D possibly corresponds to TRBD1 (6 bases). The CDR3 is made up of 15 amino acids. Trimming pared 2 bases from V and 1 base from J, leaving 11 bases between. CDR1 is MNHEY, CDR2 SVGAGI, per germline.

V usage is TRBV4-1 and J usage is TRBJ1-2; TRBD1 agrees at 8 bases. Germline V CDR1 and CDR2: MGHRA, YSYEKL. This CDR3 has 15 residues. The J segment lost 5 bases and the V segment lost 1 base, leaving 6 bases of the junction unmatched. DNA of the CDR3: TGCGCCAGCAGCCAAGGGACAGGGCCAAATTATGGCTACACCTTC. It translates to CASSQGTGPNYGYTF.

This chain connects TRBV25-1 to TRBJ1-2, with D possibly matching TRBD1 (5 bases). Germline loops: CDR1 MGHDK, CDR2 SYGVNS. V lost 8 bases to trimming and J lost 6 bases, with 16 bases between them. The CDR3 contains 13 residues. CDR3 protein: CASGGVTTHGYTF. The CDR3 DNA reads TGTGCCAGCGGAGGGGTAACTACGCATGGCTACACCTTC.

The rearrangement uses TRBV19 and TRBJ1-4; possibly TRBD1 for D (5 bases). V shed 7 bases and J shed 1 base, with 13 bases lying between them. The germline CDR1 and CDR2 sequences are LNHDA and SQIVND (reference sequence). The CDR3 is 15 amino acids. This chain's CDR3 is CASTIQGGTNEKLFF. The CDR3 nucleotides are TGTGCCAGTACCATTCAGGGAGGAACTAATGAAAAACTGTTTTTT.